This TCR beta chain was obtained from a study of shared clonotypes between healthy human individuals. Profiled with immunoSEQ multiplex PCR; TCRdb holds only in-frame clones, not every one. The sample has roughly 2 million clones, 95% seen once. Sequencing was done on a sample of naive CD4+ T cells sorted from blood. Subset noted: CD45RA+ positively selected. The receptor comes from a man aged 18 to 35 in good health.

In DNA, the CDR3 is TGTGCCAGCTCACCCACGCTGGGGAGTGAAGCTTTCTTT. Its translation is CASSPTLGSEAFF. The chain links TRBV18 to TRBJ1-1, with D uncertain. CDR3 length: 13 residues. Germline loops: CDR1 KGHSH, CDR2 LQKENI. Trimming left V 3 bases short and J 7 bases short, with 12 bases between.